The 18 T cell receptor beta chains presented below share a single source sample, sequenced in a study of blood T cell repertoires in COVID-19. Generated by immunoSEQ multiplex PCR, the TCRdb table keeps only in-frame clones and is missing some. The top ten clones hold roughly 7.7% of a sample with roughly 110,000 clones, 82% of them seen once. The sample taken for sequencing was peripheral blood. The receptors come from a man aged 70-80 years with acute or convalescent COVID-19.

The V call is TRBV11-1, the J call TRBJ1-1; 11 bases fit TRBD1. Losses at the gene ends were 5 bases for V and 5 bases for J; bases not matched to a gene: 10. This CDR3 is 16 amino acids long. Germline lookup yields CDR1 SGHAT and CDR2 FQDESV (reference sequence). This chain's CDR3 is CASSPADRGRGTEAFF. Here the CDR3 DNA reads TGTGCCAGCAGCCCCGCGGACAGGGGGCGAGGGACTGAAGCTTTCTTT.

The gene calls are TRBV18 and TRBJ1-3; D remains unclear. CDR3 length equals 15 residues. The germline gives CDR1 KGHSH, CDR2 LQKENI. V gave up 3 bases and J gave up 4 bases, with 13 bases separating them. CDR3 in DNA: TGTGCCAGCTCACCGACCCGAGGAGGCGGAAACACCATATATTTT. Translated: CASSPTRGGGNTIYF.

The chain couples TRBV28 to TRBJ1-2; D is possibly TRBD1 (6 bases). V lost 2 bases and J lost 0, with 10 bases in between. This CDR3 region has 15 residues. Germline assignment: CDR1 MDHEN and CDR2 SYDVKM. The chain's CDR3 is CASSLIGGPNYGYTF. The CDR3 nucleotides read TGTGCCAGCAGTTTAATAGGGGGACCTAACTATGGCTACACCTTC.

The rearrangement joins TRBV30 to TRBJ1-2; TRBD1 agrees at 10 bases. Germline CDR1 GTSNPN, CDR2 SVGIG (reference sequence). CDR3 length: 15 residues. V dropped 3 bases and J dropped 8; count of bases not matched to a gene: 12. The CDR3 DNA follows: TGTGCCTGGAGCCGCCCGGGACAGGGGAGTGCGGGCTACACCTTC. Amino acid sequence: CAWSRPGQGSAGYTF.

This clone appeared a few times. The rearrangement links TRBV10-3 to TRBJ2-1; 9 nucleotides align to TRBD1. Germline V lookup: CDR1 ENHRY, CDR2 SYGVKD. The V segment lost 4 bases and the J segment 3 bases; nucleotides outside the gene matches: 4. CDR3 size: 15 residues. The CDR3 region is CAISGGQGYYNEQFF. The DNA of the CDR3 is TGTGCCATCAGTGGGGGACAGGGATACTACAATGAGCAGTTCTTC.

This clone has only a few counts. V usage is TRBV28 and J usage is TRBJ1-1, with 9 bases matching TRBD1. V trimming: 3 bases; J trimming: 10 bases; junction bases outside the gene matches: 6. There are 13 residues in the CDR3. Germline assignment: CDR1 MDHEN and CDR2 SYDVKM. CDR3 nucleotides: TGTGCCAGCAGTTTCCGGGACAGGGTCCCAGCTTTCTTT. As protein: CASSFRDRVPAFF. The variable domain in full, completed from reference TRBV28 and TRBJ1-1, reads DVKVTQSSRYLVKRTGEKVFLECVQDMDHENMFWYRQDPGLGLRLIYFSYDVKMKEKGDIPEGYSVSREKKERFSLILESASTNQTSMYLCASSFRDRVPAFFGQGTRLTVV.

The DNA for the CDR3 is TGTGCCAGCAGCCAGCACCAAACCGGGAGTGAAGCTTTCTTT. This encodes CASSQHQTGSEAFF. The rearrangement links TRBV3-1 (or the pseudogene TRBV3-2) to TRBJ1-1; D is unresolved. The V end lost 3 bases, the J end lost 7 bases, and 15 bases lay between the germline ends. CDR1 is LGHDT, CDR2 YNNKEL, per germline (reference sequence). The CDR3 runs to 14 residues.

This chain connects TRBV6-5 to TRBJ1-2; TRBD1 aligns across 8 bases. Germline V gives CDR1 MNHEY, CDR2 SVGAGI. V shed 2 bases and J 5 bases; nucleotides not matched to a gene: 7. This CDR3 comprises 15 residues. The CDR3 bases are TGTGCCAGCAGTTACCAAAACGGACAGGGTTATGGCTACACCTTC. Amino acid sequence: CASSYQNGQGYGYTF.

This chain joins TRBV21-1 and TRBJ2-2; TRBD1 reflects the table's D call only, with no check against the DNA. TRBV21-1 is recorded as a pseudogene. CDR3 size: 15 residues. The CDR3 DNA follows: TGTGCCAGCAGCCCCCGACAGGGGAACACCGGGGAGCTGTTTTTT. Amino acids: CASSPRQGNTGELFF.

The chain has TRBV28 and TRBJ1-2; maybe TRBD1 (5 bases). Trimming shortened V by 4 bases and J by 4 bases, and 10 bases separated the two germline ends. From germline, CDR1 is MDHEN and CDR2 SYDVKM. CDR3 length equals 13 residues. DNA of the CDR3: TGTGCCAGCAGTTCGACAGCTTTCTATGGCTACACCTTC. Its protein product is CASSSTAFYGYTF.

This chain uses TRBV7-9 with TRBJ2-2; the D gene is possibly TRBD1 (6 bases). The germline gives CDR1 SEHNR, CDR2 FQNEAQ (reference sequence). The V end was cut by 3 bases, the J end by 1 base, with 12 bases between. CDR3 length equals 16 residues. Written as DNA, the CDR3 is TGTGCCAGCAGCTTGGGACAAGGCGGGAACACCGGGGAGCTGTTTTTT. This translates into CASSLGQGGNTGELFF. Drawing the rest from reference TRBV7-9 and TRBJ2-2, the complete variable domain is DTGVSQNPRHKITKRGQNVTFRCDPISEHNRLYWYRQTLGQGPEFLTYFQNEAQLEKSRLLSDRFSAERPKGSFSTLEIQRTEQGDSAMYLCASSLGQGGNTGELFFGEGSRLTVL.

This chain joins TRBV4-2 and TRBJ1-5; 9 nucleotides match TRBD1. Trimming cost V 0 bases and J 0 bases; bases outside gene matches: 0. Germline values: CDR1 LGHNA, CDR2 YNFKEQ. The CDR3 has 16 amino acids. This chain's CDR3 is CASSQETGGSNQPQHF. The CDR3 DNA reads as TGTGCCAGCAGCCAAGAGACAGGGGGTAGCAATCAGCCCCAGCATTTT.

Remarks on this clone: The sample has other DNA sequences that encode this CDR3 too. The chain carries TRBV5-1 and TRBJ2-3; no definite D call. From germline, CDR1 is SGHRS and CDR2 YFSETQ. This CDR3 comprises 13 residues. V shed 4 bases and J shed 2 bases, with 8 bases lying between them. The CDR3 sequence: CASSVRLTDTQYF. The CDR3 bases are TGCGCCAGCAGCGTCAGGCTCACAGATACGCAGTATTTT.

The chain combines TRBV28 with TRBJ2-7, with a weak D call TRBD1 (7 bases). Germline loops: CDR1 MDHEN, CDR2 SYDVKM. Between the trimmed V and J ends, which lost 1 base and 7 bases, there was a span of 17 bases. This CDR3 spans 15 amino acids. This chain's CDR3 is CASSLYGRGVGEQYF. CDR3 coding DNA: TGTGCCAGCAGTTTATACGGCAGGGGGGTCGGAGAGCAGTACTTC.

V usage is TRBV7-9 and J usage is TRBJ1-4, with TRBD1 identical over 8 bases. With V trimmed by 5 bases and J by 7 bases, 9 bases remained unmatched. The CDR3 covers 15 residues. CDR1 is SEHNR and CDR2 is FQNEAQ in the germline V gene (reference sequence). CDR3 sequence reads: CASSAQGAIGEKLFF. CDR3 nucleotide sequence: TGTGCCAGCAGCGCCCAGGGGGCGATCGGTGAAAAACTGTTTTTT.

V is TRBV14 and J is TRBJ2-5; the match to TRBD2 covers 8 bases. V lost 5 bases, J lost 4 bases, and 9 bases stayed unmatched. Germline V gives CDR1 SGHDN, CDR2 FVKESK. This CDR3 region has 15 residues. The CDR3 bases are TGTGCCAGCAGCAAACGCACTAGCGGAGGAGAGACCCAGTACTTC. Translation: CASSKRTSGGETQYF.

This chain uses TRBV5-6 with TRBJ1-6, with TRBD1 identical over 7 bases. The length of the CDR3 is 15 residues. With 4 bases clipped from V and 7 bases from J, the junction kept 8 bases outside the gene matches. Germline V gives CDR1 SGHDT, CDR2 YYEEEE. For the CDR3, the DNA is TGTGCCAGCAGCCGCCTTTTGACAGGGAATTCACCCCTCCACTTT. As protein: CASSRLLTGNSPLHF.

This chain connects TRBV3-1 (or the pseudogene TRBV3-2) to TRBJ1-1, with D possibly matching TRBD1 (5 bases). In germline, CDR1 is LGHDT, CDR2 YNNKEL (reference sequence). V lost 7 bases and J 7 bases, leaving 22 bases between the germline ends. The CDR3 runs 15 residues. In DNA form, the CDR3 reads TGTGCCAGCACCACAAGGGGCTCGAGTCTGAGTGAAGCTTTCTTT. This sequence encodes CASTTRGSSLSEAFF.